The 25 T cell receptor beta chains given below trace back to one sample, sequenced in a study of Graves' ophthalmopathy and Graves' hyperthyroidism. The sequenced template was RNA, covering the TCR beta CDR3 region. HTBI-primed first-round RT-PCR preceded second-round multiplex PCR. TCRdb fed the multiplex PCR reads into MiXCR, producing one record per CDR3 protein. The table includes under 400,000 distinct CDR3 sequences, 17% detected once. The sample was peripheral blood. Receptors originate from an adult man with Graves' ophthalmopathy.

In this sample, this clonotype turned up many times. The chain recombines TRBV15 with TRBJ2-4; 11 positions match TRBD1. Germline lookup yields CDR1 LNHNV and CDR2 YYDKDF (reference sequence). V shed 5 bases, J shed 8 bases, and the junction held 5 bases outside the gene matches. The CDR3 covers 14 residues. The CDR3 protein is CATSRDRGTDIQYF. Written as DNA, the CDR3 is TGTGCCACCAGCCGGGACAGGGGGACGGACATTCAGTACTTC.

V gene TRBV20-1 combines with J gene TRBJ2-2, with TRBD2 as a possible D gene (6 bases). The germline V gene encodes CDR1 DFQATT and CDR2 SNEGSKA (reference sequence). The CDR3 is 15 amino acids. CDR3 region: CSAAGISGETGELFF. As DNA, the CDR3 is TGCAGCGCGGCGGGGATTAGCGGAGAAACCGGGGAGCTGTTTTTT.

The rearrangement uses TRBV15 and TRBJ2-7; 7 nucleotides agree with TRBD1. V lost 0 bases to trimming and J lost 2 bases; unmatched junction nucleotides: 4. This CDR3 spans 15 amino acids. CDR1 LNHNV and CDR2 YYDKDF come from the germline V gene (reference sequence). CDR3 nucleotides: TGTGCCACCAGCAGAGATAGGGGGACAGCCTACGAGCAGTACTTC. As protein: CATSRDRGTAYEQYF.

This clonotype was found many times. V usage is TRBV12-3 or TRBV12-4 and J usage is TRBJ1-5, with D perhaps matching TRBD1 (5 bases). V was cut by 3 bases and J by 5 bases, with 11 bases left in between. This CDR3 has 14 residues. Here the CDR3 reads CASSFNGGDQPQHF. The CDR3 bases are TGTGCCAGCAGTTTTAACGGGGGGGATCAGCCCCAGCATTTT.

This clonotype was observed at least ten times. J is TRBJ2-7 and V is TRBV7-9; 9 nucleotides align to TRBD1. The J segment lost 5 bases and the V segment lost 3 bases, leaving 5 bases of the junction unmatched. Germline V lookup: CDR1 SEHNR, CDR2 FQNEAQ (reference sequence). The CDR3 consists of 14 residues. CDR3 protein: CASSFRDRVHEQYF. In DNA form, the CDR3 reads TGTGCCAGCAGCTTCCGGGACAGGGTGCACGAGCAGTACTTC. Full variable domain (remainder filled in from reference TRBV7-9 and TRBJ2-7): DTGVSQNPRHKITKRGQNVTFRCDPISEHNRLYWYRQTLGQGPEFLTYFQNEAQLEKSRLLSDRFSAERPKGSFSTLEIQRTEQGDSAMYLCASSFRDRVHEQYFGPGTRLTVT.

The chain carries TRBV6-1 and TRBJ2-7, with 7 bases matching TRBD1. Trimming removed 6 bases from V and 6 bases from J; junction bases left unmatched: 8. In germline, CDR1 is MNHNS, CDR2 SASEGT. There are 13 residues in the CDR3. This CDR3 reads CASSRQGSGEQYF. CDR3 bases: TGTGCCAGCAGCCGACAGGGATCGGGCGAGCAGTACTTC.

This chain connects TRBV11-2 to TRBJ1-5, with D possibly TRBD1 on 5 matching bases. CDR3 size: 15 residues. Germline CDR1 is SGHAT and CDR2 is FQNNGV. V gave up 0 bases and J gave up 11 bases, with 17 bases separating them. CDR3 region: CASSLETQRRGAQHF. Here the CDR3 DNA reads TGTGCCAGCAGCTTAGAGACACAGCGGCGGGGGGCCCAGCATTTT.

This clonotype has at least ten counts. The chain joins TRBV3-2 to TRBJ2-7. TRBV3-2 is reported as a pseudogene. The CDR3 consists of 15 residues. CDR3 DNA sequence: TGTGCCAGCAGCCAAGCTGTGGACAGGTCCTACGAGCAGTACTTC. Its protein is CASSQAVDRSYEQYF.

The rearrangement uses TRBV9 and TRBJ1-1, with D maybe TRBD1 (5 bases). This CDR3 is built from 14 residues. Germline CDR1 and CDR2: SGDLS and YYNGEE. Trimming left V 2 bases short and J 5 bases short, with 13 bases between. The CDR3 reads CASSVTSGGTEAFF. DNA for the CDR3: TGTGCCAGCAGCGTTACATCGGGGGGGACTGAAGCTTTCTTT.

This clonotype was counted between two and nine times. J is TRBJ2-7 and V is TRBV6-1; 7 bases agree with TRBD2. Germline V gives CDR1 MNHNS, CDR2 SASEGT. With 3 bases clipped from V and 3 bases from J, the junction kept 11 bases outside the gene matches. The CDR3 is made up of 16 amino acids. The CDR3 protein is CASSDLEGGRGYEQYF. CDR3 nucleotide sequence: TGTGCCAGCAGTGATTTAGAGGGAGGGAGAGGCTACGAGCAGTACTTC.

This clonotype was observed a handful of times. The CDR3 DNA reads as TGTGCCAGCAGCCTTGGGACTAGCGGGGGGACCTGGGAGCTGTTTTTT. Translation: CASSLGTSGGTWELFF. The V gene is TRBV11-2, the J gene TRBJ2-2; TRBD2 agrees at 15 bases. J was trimmed by 9 bases and V by 5 bases; bases with no gene match: 7. This CDR3 has 16 residues. Germline V CDR1 and CDR2: SGHAT, FQNNGV.

The table lists this clonotype with many counts. The CDR3 protein is CASSWGTQHYEAAYF. The CDR3 coding sequence is TGTGCCAGCAGCTGGGGGACACAACACTACGAAGCTGCGTACTTC. The V call is TRBV5-6, the J call TRBJ2-7; maybe TRBD1 (6 bases). This CDR3 is 15 amino acids long. CDR1 is SGHDT and CDR2 is YYEEEE in the germline V gene. V lost 3 bases and J 12 bases, leaving 25 bases between the germline ends.

Note on this clonotype: It may be a read error: a sequence one base away is much more abundant. The genes are TRBV12-3 or TRBV12-4 and TRBJ2-3; D gene uncertain. CDR3 length: 12 residues. V gave up 3 bases and J gave up 5 bases, with 6 bases separating them. CDR3 protein: CASSFAGDTQYF. In DNA form, the CDR3 reads TGTGCCAGCAGTTTCGCCGGAGATACGCAGTATTTT.

This clonotype was detected ten times or more. The genes are TRBV7-3 and TRBJ1-1; unclear D gene. This CDR3 is built from 14 residues. Trimming pared 2 bases from V and 9 bases from J, leaving 16 bases between. Germline CDR1 and CDR2: SGHTA and FQGTGA. For the CDR3, the DNA is TGTGCCAGCAGCTTAGGTCAAGGCCTTGGGAAAGCTTTCTTT. Translation: CASSLGQGLGKAFF. Combining the CDR3 with reference TRBV7-3 and TRBJ1-1 gives the whole variable domain GAGVSQTPSNKVTEKGKYVELRCDPISGHTALYWYRQSLGQGPEFLIYFQGTGAADDSGLPNDRFFAVRPEGSVSTLKIQRTERGDSAVYLCASSLGQGLGKAFFGQGTRLTVV.

This clonotype was found many times. V gene TRBV2 combines with J gene TRBJ1-5; D remains ambiguous. CDR3 length: 14 residues. V lost 6 bases and J lost 0, with 9 bases in between. Germline CDR1 is SNHLY and CDR2 is FYNNEI. CDR3 sequence reads: CASRPQASNQPQHF. The CDR3 DNA is TGTGCCAGCAGGCCCCAAGCTAGCAATCAGCCCCAGCATTTT.

This clonotype came up many times. The chain uses TRBV27 and TRBJ1-6; D call uncertain. CDR1 MNHEY and CDR2 SMNVEV come from the germline V gene (reference sequence). V was cut by 6 bases and J by 4 bases, with 16 bases left in between. The CDR3 is made up of 16 amino acids. CDR3 DNA sequence: TGTGCCAGCAGCCTGACATCCGCCCCGTATAATTCACCCCTCCACTTT. As protein: CASSLTSAPYNSPLHF.

The sample holds many counts of this clonotype. The chain has TRBV3-1 and TRBJ1-6; D is ambiguous. In germline, CDR1 is LGHDT, CDR2 YNNKEL (reference sequence). Trimming cost V 3 bases and J 10 bases, with 10 bases left between them. The CDR3 has 13 amino acids. The CDR3 coding sequence is TGTGCCAGCAGCCAGACGGGGAACTCACCCCTCCACTTT. Residues: CASSQTGNSPLHF.

This clonotype was counted many times. This chain links TRBV2 with TRBJ2-2; the D gene is possibly TRBD2 (5 bases). Trimming took off 7 bases at V and 2 bases at J, with 17 bases between the two ends. Per germline, CDR1 SNHLY and CDR2 FYNNEI. The CDR3 runs 16 residues. The CDR3 reads CASKSGLTTNTGELFF. The CDR3 DNA is TGTGCCAGCAAGTCCGGACTCACTACTAACACCGGGGAGCTGTTTTTT.

This clonotype was observed many times. The chain employs TRBV6-5 and TRBJ2-4, with D unresolved. CDR1 is MNHEY, CDR2 SVGAGI, per germline. The CDR3 totals 14 residues. The ends were cut back, 2 bases at V and 8 bases at J, with 13 bases in the middle. The CDR3 sequence: CASSYLLDGDIQYF. CDR3 sequence (DNA): TGTGCCAGCAGTTACCTGTTGGATGGTGACATTCAGTACTTC.

This clonotype was seen at least ten times. V is TRBV30 and J is TRBJ2-7; D might be TRBD2 (7 bases). CDR3 length: 15 amino acids. Germline V CDR1 and CDR2: GTSNPN, SVGIG (reference sequence). Trimming removed 5 bases from V and 5 bases from J, with 22 bases in between. CDR3 in DNA: TGTGCCTGGGACCTCGGACAGCGCGGGGGAAACGAGCAGTACTTC. Translating it yields CAWDLGQRGGNEQYF.

This clonotype was seen ten or more times. The gene calls are TRBV27 and TRBJ2-5, with a weak D call TRBD2 (7 bases). CDR3 length: 18 amino acids. V gave up 8 bases and J gave up 2 bases, with 27 bases separating them. Germline assignment: CDR1 MNHEY and CDR2 SMNVEV (reference sequence). The CDR3 protein is CASAGQIGGGAIQETQYF. CDR3 nucleotides: TGTGCCAGCGCTGGCCAGATCGGTGGGGGGGCAATTCAAGAGACCCAGTACTTC.

This clonotype has ten or more counts. This rearrangement joins TRBV7-2 to TRBJ2-7; TRBD2 might be the D (6 bases). With 2 bases removed from V and 1 base from J, the gap between germline ends came to 12 bases. Germline values: CDR1 SGHTA, CDR2 FQGNSA. The CDR3 consists of 15 residues. The CDR3, as DNA: TGTGCCAGCAGCTTATTACGGGACTCTTCCTACGAGCAGTACTTC. This encodes CASSLLRDSSYEQYF.

This clonotype was observed many times. The rearrangement uses TRBV7-2 and TRBJ2-5; 9 bases are a match to TRBD2. Unmatched junction bases numbered 7, after V lost 1 base and J lost 4 bases. The CDR3 has 16 amino acids. Germline values: CDR1 SGHTA, CDR2 FQGNSA. The CDR3 here is CASSLDAGGPTETQYF. As DNA, the CDR3 is TGTGCCAGCAGCTTAGACGCGGGGGGGCCCACAGAGACCCAGTACTTC.

This clonotype showed up many times. V usage is TRBV15 and J usage is TRBJ1-2; 9 positions agree with TRBD1. Trimming took 6 bases from V and 4 from J; bases not matched to a gene: 9. CDR3 length: 15 residues. Germline CDR1 LNHNV, CDR2 YYDKDF (reference sequence). The CDR3 DNA follows: TGTGCCACCAGGACTGACAGGGGGGTTGGCTATGGCTACACCTTC. It yields the protein CATRTDRGVGYGYTF.

Ten or more counts support this clonotype. This chain uses TRBV10-2 with TRBJ1-2; D remains ambiguous. The CDR3 covers 14 residues. CDR1 and CDR2 (germline): WSHSY, SAAADI. V was cut by 4 bases and J by 4 bases, with 13 bases left in between. The CDR3 region has the DNA TGCGCCAGCAGTGGTAAGGGTGAAGGCTATGGCTACACCTTC. Protein product: CASSGKGEGYGYTF.